This TCR beta chain was observed in a study of blood T cell repertoires in COVID-19. The assay was immunoSEQ multiplex PCR, and TCRdb's table has in-frame clones only and misses some. This table holds some 190,000 clones, nearly 80% found once. The CDR3 extends over 13 amino acids. Trimming removed 6 bases from V and 6 bases from J; junction bases left unmatched: 7. The germline CDR1 and CDR2 sequences are MNHEY and SVGAGI. The sample taken for sequencing was PBMCs or T cells enriched from blood (not recorded which). The TCR comes from a man in his sixties who had been exposed to COVID-19. The chain employs TRBV6-5 and TRBJ2-7; 8 positions agree with TRBD1. The CDR3 DNA reads as TGTGCCAGCAGGACGGACAGGGTGGGCGAGCAGTACTTC. Its protein product is CASRTDRVGEQYF.